A single sample gave rise to the 6 T cell receptor beta chains below, sequenced in a study of T-cell reconstitution after alpha-beta-depleted transplantation in children (dated by TCRdb to the mid-2010s). To prepare the library, PCR was applied. The reads were generated on an Illumina HiSeq 2500. TCR libraries were prepared with molecular barcoding, using unique molecular identifiers to normalize TCRbeta repertoire quantification. The public sequencing data were trimmed at Q25 with fastp and processed into clonotypes with MiXCR by TCRdb, which kept only in-frame beta chains. Merged by CDR3 protein, the rows form single entries marked with the most common genes and DNA. The sample yields a few hundred thousand distinct CDR3 sequences; 10% were counted once. The ten largest clones add up to 2% to 3% of the sample. Sample: PBMCs from the stem cell graft donor, taken from the stem cell graft. The receptors come from a human donor who donated a stem cell graft to a child with acute lymphoblastic leukemia.

V gene TRBV15 combines with J gene TRBJ2-7, with TRBD2 as a possible D gene (6 bases). V was pared by 5 bases and J by 3 bases, with 20 bases between. CDR1 is LNHNV and CDR2 is YYDKDF in the germline V gene (reference sequence). The CDR3 has 16 amino acids. The CDR3 DNA reads as TGTGCCACCAGCGTCCGAGGAGGGGTGATGGGCTACGAGCAGTACTTC. It codes for CATSVRGGVMGYEQYF.

The table lists this clonotype with a few counts. The V and J genes are TRBV4-3 and TRBJ1-3; 7 bases line up with TRBD1. Per the germline V gene, CDR1 is LGHNA and CDR2 is YSLEER. The CDR3 totals 15 residues. Losses at the gene ends were 2 bases for V and 8 bases for J; bases not matched to a gene: 9. The CDR3 sequence is CASSQQDRLDDTIYF. Written as DNA, the CDR3 is TGCGCCAGCAGCCAACAGGACAGGTTGGATGACACCATATATTTT.

The CDR3 DNA sequence: TGTGCCAGCAGCTCAACCGCATCTTTCCTAGTGAACACTGAAGCTTTCTTT. Protein: CASSSTASFLVNTEAFF. This chain uses TRBV7-8 with TRBJ1-1; D not resolved. Trimming pared 4 bases from V and 0 bases from J, leaving 18 bases between. The germline gives CDR1 SGHVS, CDR2 FQNEAQ. This CDR3 has 17 amino acids.

This clonotype was recorded at least ten times. V and J are TRBV28 and TRBJ1-4, with 11 bases that match TRBD1. The CDR3 consists of 15 residues. J lost 6 bases, V lost 6 bases, and 6 bases had no gene match. Germline CDR1 reads MDHEN; CDR2 reads SYDVKM. CDR3 coding DNA: TGTGCCAGCAGGCAGGGACAGGGGGAACATGAAAAACTGTTTTTT. Its protein is CASRQGQGEHEKLFF.

The chain combines TRBV28 with TRBJ2-5, with 7 bases that match TRBD2. The CDR3 sequence is 15 residues long. Germline V gene data show CDR1 as MDHEN and CDR2 as SYDVKM. The V gene end was trimmed by 6 bases and the J gene end by 1 base; junction bases not matched to a gene: 8. This CDR3 is CASRASGPLQETQYF. CDR3 coding DNA: TGTGCCAGCAGGGCTAGCGGCCCCCTCCAAGAGACCCAGTACTTC.

This chain connects TRBV27 to TRBJ2-7, with 10 nucleotides matching TRBD2. CDR1 and CDR2 from the germline V gene are MNHEY and SMNVEV (reference sequence). The V gene end was trimmed by 3 bases and the J gene end by 4 bases; junction bases not matched to a gene: 3. This CDR3 region has 14 residues. The CDR3, as DNA: TGTGCCAGCAGTTTCAGCGGGAGGGCTTACGAGCAGTACTTC. It codes for CASSFSGRAYEQYF.